This T cell receptor (beta chain) was identified in a study of blood T cell repertoires in COVID-19. Study information: T cells, B-cell-depleted T cells, or PBMCs provided the cDNA or gDNA that served as material.

With V trimmed by 0 bases and J by 1 base, 10 bases remained unmatched. Germline CDR1 reads LNHNV; CDR2 reads YYDKDF (reference sequence). This CDR3 has 19 residues. Living in under 30 US areas, the participants were between 18 and 89 years of age. Data came from immunoSEQ multiplex PCR; TCRdb stores just in-frame clones and leaves some out. The table records about 300,000 clones, 75% to 95% of them present only once. Sequencing was performed on PBMCs or T cells enriched from blood (not recorded which). The source of this sequence is a woman aged 25 to 45 who had recovered from COVID-19. The chain couples TRBV15 to TRBJ2-5; TRBD1 matches at 11 bases. CDR3 nucleotides: TGTGCCACCAGCAGAGATCCCATCCCTGGGACAGGGGGCCAAGAGACCCAGTACTTC. Translation gives CATSRDPIPGTGGQETQYF.